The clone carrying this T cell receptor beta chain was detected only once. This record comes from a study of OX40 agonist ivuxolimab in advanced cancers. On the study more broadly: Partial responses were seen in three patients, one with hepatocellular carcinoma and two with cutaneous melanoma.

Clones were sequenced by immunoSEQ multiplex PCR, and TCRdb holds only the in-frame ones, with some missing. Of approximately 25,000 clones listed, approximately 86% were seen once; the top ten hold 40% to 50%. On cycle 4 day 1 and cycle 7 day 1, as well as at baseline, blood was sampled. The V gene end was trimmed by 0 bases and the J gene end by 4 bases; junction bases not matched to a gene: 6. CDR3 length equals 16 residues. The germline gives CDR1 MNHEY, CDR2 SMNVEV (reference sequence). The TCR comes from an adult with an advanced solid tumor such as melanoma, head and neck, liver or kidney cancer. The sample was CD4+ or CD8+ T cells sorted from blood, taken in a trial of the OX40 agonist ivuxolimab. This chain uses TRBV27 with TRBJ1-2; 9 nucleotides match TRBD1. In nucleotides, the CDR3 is TGTGCCAGCAGTTTATCGGGGGGACAGGGTGTCTATGGCTACACCTTC. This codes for CASSLSGGQGVYGYTF.